This TCR beta chain is drawn from a study of T cells in Graves' hyperthyroidism and ophthalmopathy. Overall study context: Initial diagnosis, before any treatment, was when peripheral blood was collected. Overall study findings and caveats: Ophthalmopathy prediction by the model preceded onset by a median approximately six months. Most expanded thyroid clonotypes above 0.001 recurred in blood.

V was trimmed by 5 bases and J by 3 bases, leaving 19 bases between them. CDR3 length equals 15 residues. Looked up from germline, CDR1 is DFQATT and CDR2 is SNEGSKA (reference sequence). As regards this clonotype: Its antigen is currently unknown.

Diagnostic assessment was based on clinical symptoms, serum thyroxine and TRAb, thyroid ultrasound and orbital computed tomography. TCR beta CDR3 region amplification was performed from RNA transcripts. During a first-round RT-PCR of the TCR CDR3, the HTBI primer set was used. TCRdb re-analysed the multiplex PCR reads in MiXCR, keeping a single row per CDR3 protein. The data show about 640,000 distinct CDR3 sequences, around 21% seen once. The rearrangement uses TRBV20-1 and TRBJ1-1, with D maybe TRBD1 (5 bases). This receptor was obtained from a man aged 30-40 years with Graves' ophthalmopathy. The specimen was blood. The CDR3 here is CSAPRSGTGHTEAFF. CDR3 coding DNA: TGCAGTGCTCCCCGTAGTGGGACCGGGCACACTGAAGCTTTCTTT.